Listed below are T cell receptor beta chains from one sample, sequenced in a study of cytomegalovirus exposure and HLA in healthy donors. Measured with immunoSEQ multiplex PCR; TCRdb has only the in-frame clones, and not every one. Found here are 130,000 to 150,000 clones; the top ten clones hold 2% to 3%. The specimen sequenced was PBMCs. These receptors all stem from a man aged 35-49 years in good health and CMV-seronegative. Both conserved end residues are part of each CDR3.

V,CDR3
TRBV7-3,CASSLQTGDSPLHF
TRBV4-1,CASSRDGQGATYEQYF
TRBV14,CASSPRQPGEAFF
TRBV2,CASSGQGALDYGYTF
TRBV2,CASLAGSQETQYF
TRBV15,CATSRDRNRGITGNTIYF
TRBV6-5,CASSYSPREAFF
TRBV6-4,CASSDSSRQGGPNYGYTF
TRBV6-1,CASRGIDSPYEQYF
TRBV7-2,CASSLLGTGGGNTGELFF
TRBV29-1,CSATTGANTEAFF
TRBV5-5,CASSLAAAYGYTF
TRBV29-1,CSGMTGIVTEAFF
TRBV7-9,CASSSHREVNYGYTF
TRBV9,CASSVAGAGNTIYF
TRBV7-9,CASIAGTGSRNTEAFF
TRBV5-1,CASSFPRGIKNIQYF
TRBV27,CASSLWAANTGELFF
TRBV9,CASSTGHGREKLFF
TRBV4-2,CASSQKQVHSYNSPLHF
TRBV6-5,CASSSLSGPTYNEQFF
TRBV14,CASSQEDGTSGGYHEQYF
TRBV7-9,CASSHITPGGATEAFF
TRBV6-5,CASSALAGSYEQYF
TRBV5-1,CASSLIWTSGTGELFF
TRBV10-3,CAISNPGLGETQYF
TRBV11-2,CASSLDRGYEQYF
TRBV5-5,CASSPQGGYGYTF
TRBV2,CASSVGGDIDTQYF
TRBV7-6,CASSFTGNNEKLFF
TRBV6-1,CASSVTDRLATNEKLFF
TRBV19,CASSIRARGLSGVFF
TRBV13,CATSELETANYGYTF
TRBV11-1,CASSLEDRVTGELFF
TRBV7-2,CASSSPGQVNEKLFF
TRBV7-3,CASSSDGGGPGTYEQYF
TRBV4-3,CASSTRTGGLTEAFF
TRBV11-2,CASSYGQRGPQDTQYF
TRBV6-1,CASSETGGFSYEQYF
TRBV6-6,CASSHRGSGTGELFF
TRBV14,CASSQDPGGYNEQFF
TRBV6-6,CASSPTGNRNTEAFF
TRBV18,CASSPTFDKRETEAFF
TRBV7-2,CASSLDSLSGYTF
TRBV19,CASKRTAANYGYTF
TRBV29-1,CSVNYGVQGYGYTF
TRBV6-1,CASSRQSTDTQYF
TRBV5-1,CASSFGGGRAGYETQYF
TRBV19,CASRMEGEAFF
TRBV5-1,CASSYDGDSGNTIYF
TRBV5-1,CASSSVPGETQYF
TRBV4-1,CASSPGGAMNTEAFF
TRBV6-1,CASTQGSYEQYF
TRBV21-1,CASSQLQETQYF
TRBV11-3,CASSPPGGGPSGELFF
TRBV5-1,CASSMDRGGLMWTGELFF